A single sample is the source of the 6 T cell receptor beta chains below, sequenced in a study of patients and donors after allogeneic stem cell transplantation. Each CDR3 protein is one row after TCRdb ran MiXCR on the RT-PCR reads. This sample has 800,000 to 1,000,000 distinct CDR3 sequences, with roughly 18% found just once. Sequencing was carried out using blood, either unsorted or a sorted T cell fraction (not recorded which). The receptors come from a human donor who was either an allogeneic HSCT recipient or a stem cell or donor lymphocyte infusion donor (not recorded which). It is not recorded whose cells these are; they may come from a transplant donor.

This clonotype occurred a few times. The rearrangement links TRBV10-3 to TRBJ2-1; 8 positions match TRBD1. The CDR3 is 13 amino acids. Germline-derived CDR1 and CDR2 are ENHRY and SYGVKD. The V gene end was trimmed by 4 bases and the J gene end by 8 bases; junction bases not matched to a gene: 4. CDR3 in amino acids: CAISGQGADEQFF. The CDR3 DNA is TGTGCCATCAGTGGTCAGGGGGCGGATGAGCAGTTCTTC.

The genes are TRBV6-5 and TRBJ1-2; tentative D call: TRBD1 (5 bases). This CDR3 comprises 12 residues. The germline gives CDR1 MNHEY, CDR2 SVGAGI. V was trimmed by 11 bases and J by 5 bases, leaving 15 bases between them. The CDR3 nucleotides read TGTGCCGTCCGACGGGGCTGGTATGGCTACACCTTC. Translation gives CAVRRGWYGYTF.

This clonotype turned up a few times. The V gene is TRBV7-8, the J gene TRBJ2-6; 7 bases agree with TRBD1. From germline, CDR1 is SGHVS and CDR2 FQNEAQ. V lost 6 bases, J lost 4 bases, and 6 bases stayed unmatched. The CDR3 covers 15 residues. CDR3 bases: TGTGCCAGCAGTCTACAGGGGACAGGGGCCAACGTCCTGACTTTC. It yields the protein CASSLQGTGANVLTF.

The chain carries TRBV2 and TRBJ2-5; D possibly corresponds to TRBD2 (7 bases). CDR3 length: 15 residues. Trimming pared 6 bases from V and 4 bases from J, leaving 18 bases between. The germline gives CDR1 SNHLY, CDR2 FYNNEI. In nucleotides, the CDR3 is TGTGCCAGCAGACCGAGGGGAGGGGGGCTAGAGACCCAGTACTTC. Protein sequence: CASRPRGGGLETQYF.

The chain links TRBV4-1 to TRBJ2-2; D is possibly TRBD2 (5 bases). The ends were cut back, 0 bases at V and 5 bases at J, with 10 bases in the middle. The CDR3 sequence is 15 residues long. The V gene's germline CDR1 is MGHRA and CDR2 YSYEKL. The CDR3 sequence is CASSQDPTGTGELFF. CDR3 nucleotides: TGCGCCAGCAGCCAAGATCCAACGGGGACCGGGGAGCTGTTTTTT.

This clonotype was seen at least ten times. The chain has TRBV6-1 and TRBJ2-3; 7 nucleotides align to TRBD2. Germline CDR1 is MNHNS and CDR2 is SASEGT. CDR3 size: 16 residues. The V and J ends lost 5 bases and 0 bases, in that order; junction bases with no gene match: 8. The CDR3 reads CASSLRGGASTDTQYF. In DNA, the CDR3 is TGTGCCAGCAGTCTCCGGGGAGGGGCCAGCACAGATACGCAGTATTTT.